This record concerns one TCR beta chain sequence. Germline V gene sequence: CDR1 SGHDT, CDR2 YYEEEE. With 3 bases clipped from V and 7 bases from J, the junction kept 7 bases outside the gene matches. The length of the CDR3 is 14 residues. The entry originates in a study of T cell changes during pregnancy in multiple sclerosis. TCRdb's copy holds only in-frame clones and misses some; the assay was immunoSEQ multiplex PCR. The data show under 30,000 clones, roughly 91% seen once. Sequencing was performed on CD4+ T cells from peripheral blood mononuclear cells, taken after pregnancy. This clonotype was obtained from a female donor with multiple sclerosis, enrolled in a pregnancy study. The gene calls are TRBV5-6 and TRBJ1-2, with 9 bases fitting TRBD1. In DNA, the CDR3 is TGTGCCAGCAGCTCATGGACAGGGGAGGTTGGCTACACCTTC. It specifies CASSSWTGEVGYTF.